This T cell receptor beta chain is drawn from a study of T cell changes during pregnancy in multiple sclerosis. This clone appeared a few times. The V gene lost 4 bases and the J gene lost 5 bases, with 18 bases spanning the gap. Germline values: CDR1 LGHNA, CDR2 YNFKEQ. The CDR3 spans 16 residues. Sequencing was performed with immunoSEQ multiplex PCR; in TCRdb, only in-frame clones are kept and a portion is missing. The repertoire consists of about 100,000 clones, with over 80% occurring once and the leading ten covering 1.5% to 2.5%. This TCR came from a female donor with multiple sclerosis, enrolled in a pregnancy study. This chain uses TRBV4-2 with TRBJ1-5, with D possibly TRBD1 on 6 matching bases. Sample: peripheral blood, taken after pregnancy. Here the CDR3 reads CASSLTPGQRDQPQHF. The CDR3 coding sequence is TGTGCCAGCAGCCTAACCCCCGGACAGAGAGATCAGCCCCAGCATTTT.